The T cell receptor beta chain described here comes from a study of T cell responses to AZD1222 COVID-19 vaccine. This CDR3 has 15 residues. V dropped 3 bases and J dropped 2 bases, with 11 bases sitting between them. Germline CDR1 is LGHNA and CDR2 is YNFKEQ. TCRdb's copy holds only in-frame clones and misses some; the assay was immunoSEQ multiplex PCR. Here the sample spans over 100,000 clones, approximately 91% being singletons. The TCR was taken from an adult who received the AZD1222 COVID-19 vaccine. The input for sequencing was peripheral blood, taken 28 days after the second AZD1222 dose. V gene TRBV4-2 combines with J gene TRBJ1-3; D is perhaps TRBD1 (6 bases). The CDR3 nucleotides are TGTGCCAGCAGCCAGGACTGGGGGCCTGGAAACACCATATATTTT. Translation gives CASSQDWGPGNTIYF.